This passage covers 11 T cell receptor beta chains from one sample sequenced in a study of T cells expressing NK-cell markers (dated by TCRdb to about 2020). Libraries were constructed by 5' RACE. The sequencer listed for this sample is Illumina HiSeq 2000. TCRdb reprocessed the public reads and reports one entry per CDR3 protein sequence, without DNA. The table kept for this sample lists about 390,000 distinct CDR3 sequences. The ten largest clones add up to 9.5% to 12% of the sample. The source material was blood T cells: a sorted CD56 or NKG2C T cell subset, CD4+ or CD8+ T cells, or bulk PBMC T cells (not recorded which). The source of these receptors is a woman between 50 and 59 years old in good health. Donor details come from another sample of the same person, matched by shared clones.

CDR3: CASSLGFEGARNTQYF. The J gene is TRBJ2-3, the V gene TRBV28; TCRdb names TRBD1, which stays unverified in the absence of DNA. This CDR3 is built from 16 residues. Germline V gives CDR1 MDHEN, CDR2 SYDVKM.

V and J are TRBV10-3 and TRBJ2-2; as DNA is missing, the TRBD1 call by TCRdb cannot be tested. Germline CDR1 reads ENHRY; CDR2 reads SYGVKD. The CDR3 totals 14 residues. The CDR3 loop is CAITGQLNTGELFF.

This chain connects TRBV27 to TRBJ1-4; the D gene TCRdb calls, TRBD1, cannot be checked with no DNA. The germline CDR1 and CDR2 sequences are MNHEY and SMNVEV (reference sequence). The CDR3 is made up of 14 amino acids. CDR3 region: CASSSGPTNEKLFF.

The rearrangement uses TRBV20-1 and TRBJ1-5; the TCRdb D gene call, TRBD1, has no DNA to confirm it. This CDR3 comprises 15 residues. The germline V gene encodes CDR1 DFQATT and CDR2 SNEGSKA (reference sequence). CDR3 sequence: CSASRTVNSNQPQHF.

The chain couples TRBV12-3 or TRBV12-4 to TRBJ1-2; TCRdb selects TRBD1, and the lack of DNA leaves this call unchecked. The CDR3 has 13 amino acids. The CDR3 loop is CATTQGSQYGYTF.

This sequence joins TRBV7-6 and TRBJ2-1; TCRdb designates TRBD2, a call that cannot be tested without DNA. Germline-derived CDR1 and CDR2 are SGHVS and FNYEAQ. This CDR3 contains 17 residues. The CDR3 loop reads CASSILTSGDSYNEQFF.

The CDR3: CASSLGQGARNEQFF. The chain recombines TRBV5-1 with TRBJ2-1; TCRdb's assignment of TRBD1 cannot be checked, as there is no DNA. This CDR3 is built from 15 residues. Germline CDR1 SGHRS, CDR2 YFSETQ.

The rearrangement links TRBV20-1 to TRBJ2-1; no DNA is available, so the TRBD1 call from TCRdb remains unchecked. CDR1 is DFQATT and CDR2 is SNEGSKA in the germline V gene (reference sequence). The CDR3 has 15 residues. Here the CDR3 reads CSATGAESFYNEQFF.

J is TRBJ2-7 and V is TRBV4-2; there is no DNA to check the TCRdb D call of TRBD2. CDR1 is LGHNA, CDR2 YNFKEQ, per germline. The CDR3 has 13 amino acids. CDR3 loop: CASSGRGTYEQYF.

The CDR3: CSVRGRGYEQYF. The chain carries TRBV29-1 and TRBJ2-7. CDR3 length equals 12 residues. Germline CDR1 is SQVTM and CDR2 is ANQGSEA.

The genes are TRBV12-3 or TRBV12-4 and TRBJ2-3; the TRBD2 assignment by TCRdb is unverifiable without DNA. This CDR3 is built from 15 residues. The CDR3 loop reads CASSFGGRGSDTQYF.